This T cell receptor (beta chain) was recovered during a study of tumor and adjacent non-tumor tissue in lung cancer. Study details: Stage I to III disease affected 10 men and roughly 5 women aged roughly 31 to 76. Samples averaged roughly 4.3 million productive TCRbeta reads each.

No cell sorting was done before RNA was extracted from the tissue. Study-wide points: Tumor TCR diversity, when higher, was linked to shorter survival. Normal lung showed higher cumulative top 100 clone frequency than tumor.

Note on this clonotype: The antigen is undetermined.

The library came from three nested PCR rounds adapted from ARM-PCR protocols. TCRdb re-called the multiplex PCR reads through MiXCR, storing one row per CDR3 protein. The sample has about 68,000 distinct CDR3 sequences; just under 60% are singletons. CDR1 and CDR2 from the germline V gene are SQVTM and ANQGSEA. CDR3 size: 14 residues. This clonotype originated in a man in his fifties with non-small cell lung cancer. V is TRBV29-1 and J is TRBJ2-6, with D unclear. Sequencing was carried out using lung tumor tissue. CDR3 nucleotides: TGCATCATTGGAGAGATCGGGGGGGCCAACGTCCTGACTTTC. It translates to CIIGEIGGANVLTF.